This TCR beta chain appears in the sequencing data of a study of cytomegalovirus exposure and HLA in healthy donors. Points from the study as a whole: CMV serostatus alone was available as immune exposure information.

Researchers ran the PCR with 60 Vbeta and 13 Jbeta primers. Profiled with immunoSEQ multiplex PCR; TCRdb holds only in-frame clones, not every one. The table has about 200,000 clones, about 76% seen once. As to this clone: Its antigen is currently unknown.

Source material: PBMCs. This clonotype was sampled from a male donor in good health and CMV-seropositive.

The CDR3 DNA reads as TGTGCCAGCACCCAGGGACAGGAAGCTTTCTTT. Encoded protein: CASTQGQEAFF. This chain uses TRBV6-5 with TRBJ1-1; 7 nucleotides line up with TRBD1. The CDR3 covers 11 residues. Trimming removed 7 bases from V and 8 bases from J; junction bases left unmatched: 4. Germline V CDR1 and CDR2: MNHEY, SVGAGI.